A single sample gave rise to the 19 T cell receptor beta chains below, sequenced in a study of blood T cell repertoires in COVID-19. TCRdb keeps only in-frame clones here, not all; method: immunoSEQ multiplex PCR. The table includes around 100,000 clones, about 86% detected once. Material for sequencing was peripheral blood. The receptors shown here come from a man aged 80 or over with acute or convalescent COVID-19.

The chain joins TRBV1 to TRBJ2-3; TRBD2 reflects the table's D call only, with no check against the DNA. TRBV1 is a pseudogene. The CDR3 is 16 amino acids. For the CDR3, the DNA is TGCACCAGCAGCCAAGATAGGCGGGAGGGCACAGATACGCAGTATTTT. Protein product: CTSSQDRREGTDTQYF.

The genes are TRBV29-1 and TRBJ2-1; 11 positions match TRBD2. The CDR3 length is 15 residues. In germline, CDR1 is SQVTM, CDR2 ANQGSEA. Germline trimming cut 7 bases from V and 9 bases from J; bases unmatched to any gene: 14. DNA of the CDR3: TGCAGCGCTGGACCTAGCGGGAGGAGGGGCGGTGAGCAGTTCTTC. Residues: CSAGPSGRRGGEQFF.

The gene calls are TRBV18 and TRBJ2-1, with 10 bases lining up with TRBD2. The CDR3 runs 16 residues. Trimming cost V 3 bases and J 6 bases; bases outside gene matches: 8. Looked up from germline, CDR1 is KGHSH and CDR2 is LQKENI. CDR3 DNA sequence: TGTGCCAGCTCACCCCCGCTAGCGGGAGTTTTCAATGAGCAGTTCTTC. It is translated as CASSPPLAGVFNEQFF. Full variable domain (rest looked up from reference TRBV18 and TRBJ2-1): NAGVMQNPRHLVRRRGQEARLRCSPMKGHSHVYWYRQLPEEGLKFMVYLQKENIIDESGMPKERFSAEFPKEGPSILRIQQVVRGDSAAYFCASSPPLAGVFNEQFFGPGTRLTVL.

The chain links TRBV14 to TRBJ1-1; D uncertain. The CDR3 totals 17 residues. Germline loops: CDR1 SGHDN, CDR2 FVKESK. V lost 1 base to trimming and J lost 0 bases, with 15 bases between them. The CDR3 DNA sequence: TGTGCCAGCAGCCAAGCTCGAACCGCGGGGTTGAACACTGAAGCTTTCTTT. This translates into CASSQARTAGLNTEAFF. The entire variable domain, with the rest obtained from reference TRBV14 and TRBJ1-1, is as follows: EAGVTQFPSHSVIEKGQTVTLRCDPISGHDNLYWYRRVMGKEIKFLLHFVKESKQDESGMPNNRFLAERTGGTYSTLKVQPAELEDSGVYFCASSQARTAGLNTEAFFGQGTRLTVV.

The rearrangement links TRBV28 to TRBJ2-1, with a weak D call TRBD2 (6 bases). V dropped 3 bases and J dropped 9 bases, with 24 bases sitting between them. Germline lookup yields CDR1 MDHEN and CDR2 SYDVKM. This CDR3 spans 17 amino acids. In nucleotides, the CDR3 is TGTGCCAGCAGTTTCCATGGGAGCGGGTCGGTGTCGGCTGAGCAGTTCTTC. This sequence encodes CASSFHGSGSVSAEQFF.

The chain carries TRBV19 and TRBJ2-7, with a possible D match to TRBD1 (6 bases). Deletions cut 3 bases from V and 2 bases from J, with 17 bases between. The CDR3 spans 16 residues. Germline V gene sequence: CDR1 LNHDA, CDR2 SQIVND (reference sequence). As DNA, the CDR3 is TGTGCCAGTAGTATCAGGGCAGGGGACCTACCCTACGAGCAGTACTTC. Its protein is CASSIRAGDLPYEQYF.

The gene calls are TRBV28 and TRBJ2-5; possible D gene TRBD2, 6 bases. The V gene lost 3 bases and the J gene lost 1 base, with 9 bases spanning the gap. The CDR3 contains 14 residues. Germline V gene data show CDR1 as MDHEN and CDR2 as SYDVKM. This chain's CDR3 is CASSFGGSQETQYF. Here the CDR3 DNA reads TGTGCCAGCAGTTTCGGGGGATCCCAAGAGACCCAGTACTTC.

The gene calls are TRBV20-1 and TRBJ1-1; perhaps TRBD1 as D (6 bases). Germline V gene data show CDR1 as DFQATT and CDR2 as SNEGSKA (reference sequence). V gave up 3 bases and J gave up 6 bases, with 8 bases separating them. This CDR3 is built from 11 residues. CDR3 coding DNA: TGCAGTGCTAGGCAGGGGTCTGAAGCTTTCTTT. The encoded protein is CSARQGSEAFF.

The chain couples TRBV28 to TRBJ2-7; D gene ambiguous. CDR1 is MDHEN and CDR2 is SYDVKM in the germline V gene. Deletions cut 3 bases from V and 5 bases from J, with 17 bases between. The CDR3 has 15 amino acids. In nucleotides, the CDR3 is TGTGCCAGCAGTTTGACGTCTAGAGGAGTCGACGAGCAGTACTTC. Translated: CASSLTSRGVDEQYF.

This rearrangement joins TRBV6-6 to TRBJ2-1, with 8 bases matching TRBD2. CDR1 is MNHNY, CDR2 SVGAGI, per germline (reference sequence). The junction had 16 bases not matched to a gene; V was cut back by 5 bases and J by 4 bases. The length of the CDR3 is 18 residues. This CDR3 is CASSHGKRELLVYNEQFF. The CDR3 DNA reads TGTGCCAGCAGTCACGGAAAGCGGGAGCTCCTGGTTTACAATGAGCAGTTCTTC.

This chain connects TRBV6-5 to TRBJ2-2; D is unresolved. Between the trimmed V and J ends, which lost 4 bases and 8 bases, there was a span of 14 bases. Germline V CDR1 and CDR2: MNHEY, SVGAGI. The CDR3 is 14 residues long. CDR3 sequence: CASSSLGIRGELFF. In DNA form, the CDR3 reads TGTGCCAGCAGTTCCCTGGGTATCAGGGGGGAGCTGTTTTTT.

V is TRBV9 and J is TRBJ2-7; 12 bases match TRBD2. The J segment lost 4 bases and the V segment lost 0 bases, leaving 2 bases of the junction unmatched. Germline CDR1 is SGDLS and CDR2 is YYNGEE. This CDR3 region has 15 residues. The CDR3 loop is CASSVGTSGAYEQYF. Here the CDR3 DNA reads TGTGCCAGCAGCGTAGGGACTAGCGGGGCTTACGAGCAGTACTTC.

This rearrangement joins TRBV5-4 to TRBJ1-6; the match to TRBD1 covers 9 bases. CDR1 is SGHNT and CDR2 is YYREEE in the germline V gene (reference sequence). This CDR3 region has 15 residues. V lost 3 bases and J lost 7; bases outside the gene matches: 5. The CDR3 spells CASSWDRAENSPLHF. In nucleotides, the CDR3 is TGTGCCAGCAGCTGGGACAGGGCGGAGAATTCACCCCTCCACTTT. The whole variable domain, filled in from reference TRBV5-4 and TRBJ1-6, reads ETGVTQSPTHLIKTRGQQVTLRCSSQSGHNTVSWYQQALGQGPQFIFQYYREEENGRGNFPPRFSGLQFPNYSSELNVNALELDDSALYLCASSWDRAENSPLHFGNGTRLTVT.

V and J are TRBV28 and TRBJ1-1; D perhaps matches TRBD1 (6 bases). The CDR3 length is 13 residues. Trimming left V 6 bases short and J 7 bases short, with 15 bases between. Germline assignment: CDR1 MDHEN and CDR2 SYDVKM. The CDR3: CASRLGQRGEAFF. The CDR3 DNA follows: TGTGCCAGCAGATTAGGACAGCGTGGTGAAGCTTTCTTT.

The J gene is TRBJ2-7, the V gene TRBV12-3 or TRBV12-4; TRBD2 matches at 12 bases. The CDR3 sequence is 13 residues long. J was trimmed by 5 bases and V by 6 bases; bases with no gene match: 2. DNA of the CDR3: TGTGCCAGCAGAACTAGCGGGAGGAACGAGCAGTACTTC. It encodes CASRTSGRNEQYF.

The CDR3 coding sequence is TGTGCCAGCGGCGCGGGAGCTGGTACAGATACGCAGTATTTT. It translates to CASGAGAGTDTQYF. The chain employs TRBV9 and TRBJ2-3, with 7 bases that match TRBD2. The germline V gene has CDR1 SGDLS and CDR2 YYNGEE. This CDR3 is built from 14 residues. The trim removed 7 bases at V and 3 bases at J, leaving 8 bases unmatched.

This sequence joins TRBV18 and TRBJ2-1, with 10 bases lining up with TRBD1. Trimming took 0 bases from V and 7 from J; bases not matched to a gene: 6. This CDR3 spans 16 amino acids. Germline CDR1 is KGHSH and CDR2 is LQKENI. The CDR3 DNA follows: TGTGCCAGCTCACCACCAGACAGGGGGCGCAGGAATGAGCAGTTCTTC. Translating it yields CASSPPDRGRRNEQFF. Variable domain in full (rest from reference TRBV18 and TRBJ2-1): NAGVMQNPRHLVRRRGQEARLRCSPMKGHSHVYWYRQLPEEGLKFMVYLQKENIIDESGMPKERFSAEFPKEGPSILRIQQVVRGDSAAYFCASSPPDRGRRNEQFFGPGTRLTVL.

The rearrangement uses TRBV7-3 and TRBJ2-3, with TRBD2 as a possible D gene (5 bases). V was pared by 4 bases and J by 8 bases, with 13 bases between. The CDR3 extends over 13 amino acids. Germline CDR1 SGHTA, CDR2 FQGTGA. This CDR3 is CASSWTQVGTQYF. DNA of the CDR3: TGTGCCAGCAGCTGGACTCAAGTGGGTACGCAGTATTTT. The variable domain in full, completed from reference TRBV7-3 and TRBJ2-3, reads GAGVSQTPSNKVTEKGKYVELRCDPISGHTALYWYRQSLGQGPEFLIYFQGTGAADDSGLPNDRFFAVRPEGSVSTLKIQRTERGDSAVYLCASSWTQVGTQYFGPGTRLTVL.

The chain is built from TRBV5-1 and TRBJ2-1, with TRBD2 identical over 8 bases. The CDR3 totals 15 residues. From germline, CDR1 is SGHRS and CDR2 YFSETQ. V shed 2 bases and J 2 bases; nucleotides not matched to a gene: 3. The CDR3 reads CASSLAGATYNEQFF. DNA of the CDR3: TGCGCCAGCAGCTTAGCGGGAGCAACCTACAATGAGCAGTTCTTC.